These 2 T cell receptor beta chains originate from one sample sequenced in a study of human T cells and chemical hapten exposure. TCRdb re-called the RACE reads with MiXCR, one entry per CDR3 protein. Of tens of thousands of distinct CDR3 sequences in the sample, 7.5% to 9.5% were seen once. The time point is: patch test 2, 6 weeks after DPC sensitization. Treatment denoted: therapeutic diphenylcyclopropenone sensitization with weekly scalp DPC. The specimen was whole blood, collected in connection with sensitization to the hapten diphenylcyclopropenone (DPC). The receptors derive from a woman aged 45-59 years with alopecia areata. Some clones in this sample may be carry-over from other donors' samples.

This clonotype was counted many times. V usage is TRBV7-9 and J usage is TRBJ1-5; D possibly corresponds to TRBD1 (6 bases). Per germline, CDR1 SEHNR and CDR2 FQNEAQ (reference sequence). Trimming took 3 bases from V and 3 from J, leaving 15 bases between them. The CDR3 is 16 amino acids. CDR3 DNA: TGTGCCAGCAGCTTGGGGGACACTCCCGACAATCAGCCCCAGCATTTT. It is translated as CASSLGDTPDNQPQHF. The complete variable domain, with remaining parts taken from reference TRBV7-9 and TRBJ1-5, reads DTGVSQNPRHKITKRGQNVTFRCDPISEHNRLYWYRQTLGQGPEFLTYFQNEAQLEKSRLLSDRFSAERPKGSFSTLEIQRTEQGDSAMYLCASSLGDTPDNQPQHFGDGTRLSIL.

The chain has TRBV24-1 and TRBJ1-5; unclear D gene. V was trimmed by 3 bases and J by 0 bases, leaving 5 bases between them. Germline loops: CDR1 KGHDR, CDR2 SFDVKD. The CDR3 runs 14 residues. The CDR3 DNA reads TGTGCCACCAGTGATATGGATAGCAATCAGCCCCAGCATTTT. Protein: CATSDMDSNQPQHF.